Below, 5 T cell receptor beta chains from the same sample are listed, as sequenced in a study of resident and recirculating memory T cells in vitiligo. Sequencing used immunoSEQ multiplex PCR; TCRdb keeps in-frame clones, though not all of them. The profile shows about 76,000 clones, just over 90% of them singletons. The sequenced material came from blood. Receptors were obtained from a male donor with vitiligo.

The chain uses TRBV10-3 and TRBJ2-5; D is ambiguous. The length of the CDR3 is 10 residues. V gave up 10 bases and J gave up 5 bases, with 8 bases separating them. Germline values: CDR1 ENHRY, CDR2 SYGVKD. Written as DNA, the CDR3 is TGTGCCACCCTCAGGGAGACCCAGTACTTC. This sequence encodes CATLRETQYF.

CDR3 bases: TGTGCCAGCAGCTTGGACAGGGGGAAACAAGAGACCCAGTACTTC. Translating gives CASSLDRGKQETQYF. V usage is TRBV5-4 and J usage is TRBJ2-5; 8 bases fit TRBD1. The CDR3 is 15 amino acids. Germline V gene lookup returns CDR1 SGHNT and CDR2 YYREEE (reference sequence). The V gene end was trimmed by 0 bases and the J gene end by 2 bases; junction bases not matched to a gene: 3. Using reference TRBV5-4 and TRBJ2-5 for the parts outside the CDR3, the full variable domain is ETGVTQSPTHLIKTRGQQVTLRCSSQSGHNTVSWYQQALGQGPQFIFQYYREEENGRGNFPPRFSGLQFPNYSSELNVNALELDDSALYLCASSLDRGKQETQYFGPGTRLLVL.

This clone was seen once. CDR3 sequence: CASSQKQGWVSEAFF. CDR3 coding DNA: TGTGCCAGCAGCCAGAAACAGGGGTGGGTCTCTGAAGCTTTCTTT. This sequence joins TRBV7-9 and TRBJ1-1, with 7 bases identical to TRBD1. Germline CDR1 reads SEHNR; CDR2 reads FQNEAQ (reference sequence). J was trimmed by 6 bases and V by 5 bases; bases with no gene match: 12. The CDR3 has 15 amino acids. The complete variable domain, with remaining parts taken from reference TRBV7-9 and TRBJ1-1, reads DTGVSQNPRHKITKRGQNVTFRCDPISEHNRLYWYRQTLGQGPEFLTYFQNEAQLEKSRLLSDRFSAERPKGSFSTLEIQRTEQGDSAMYLCASSQKQGWVSEAFFGQGTRLTVV.

The J gene is TRBJ1-4, the V gene TRBV7-2; D may be TRBD1 (6 bases). The V gene's germline CDR1 is SGHTA and CDR2 FQGNSA. V was pared by 5 bases and J by 10 bases, with 20 bases between. The CDR3 is made up of 15 amino acids. CDR3: CASSPSGQSRGKLFF. The CDR3 coding sequence is TGTGCCAGCAGCCCATCCGGACAATCCAGGGGAAAACTGTTTTTT.

The chain uses TRBV25-1 and TRBJ2-1; 12 bases fit TRBD2. Trimming removed 1 base from V and 7 bases from J; junction bases left unmatched: 11. From germline, CDR1 is MGHDK and CDR2 SYGVNS. The CDR3 has 18 amino acids. DNA for the CDR3: TGTGCCAGCAGTGAATTCCCTCGGACTAGCGGGATAGGAAATGAGCAGTTCTTC. Encoded protein: CASSEFPRTSGIGNEQFF.